Listed below are T cell receptor beta chains from one sample, sequenced in a study of T cell changes during pregnancy in multiple sclerosis. Using immunoSEQ multiplex PCR, the repertoire was profiled, and TCRdb retains in-frame clones only, with some absent. The sample has over 65,000 clones, just over 90% seen once; the top ten hold roughly 2.5%. The material was peripheral blood, obtained in the first trimester of pregnancy. These receptors all come from a female donor with multiple sclerosis, enrolled in a pregnancy study. CDR3s include the opening cysteine and the closing phenylalanine or tryptophan. Fields, in order: V gene, D gene, clone size, J gene, CDR3 protein, CDR3 DNA. A D gene is named only where the DNA matches it firmly. Not all rows give a size; the values are once, few, many and, for expanded clones, a class.

V: TRBV28; D: .; size: .; J: TRBJ1-4; CDR3: CASSLITGRGEKLFF; DNA: TGTGCCAGCAGTTTAATAACGGGCCGAGGGGAAAAACTGTTTTTT
V: TRBV19; D: TRBD2; size: .; J: TRBJ2-1; CDR3: CASSLGLADYNEQFF; DNA: TGTGCCAGTAGTCTCGGACTAGCGGACTACAATGAGCAGTTCTTC
V: TRBV5-5; D: TRBD1; size: .; J: TRBJ1-6; CDR3: CASSRGQGDNSPLHF; DNA: TGTGCCAGCAGCCGAGGACAGGGGGATAATTCACCCCTCCACTTT
V: TRBV19; D: TRBD1; size: .; J: TRBJ2-5; CDR3: CASDSGQGMNRKTQYF; DNA: TGTGCCAGCGATTCCGGACAGGGAATGAACCGGAAGACCCAGTACTTC
V: TRBV5-1; D: TRBD2; size: .; J: TRBJ2-3; CDR3: CASSGRLAGGTDTQYF; DNA: TGCGCCAGCAGCGGCAGACTAGCGGGGGGCACAGATACGCAGTATTTT
V: TRBV7-2; D: TRBD2; size: .; J: TRBJ2-3; CDR3: CASSLVAGGPGADTQYF; DNA: TGTGCCAGCAGCTTAGTTGCGGGAGGGCCCGGGGCAGATACGCAGTATTTT
V: TRBV15; D: TRBD2; size: once; J: TRBJ2-7; CDR3: CATSSSGLAGTYEQYF; DNA: TGTGCCACCAGCAGTTCGGGACTAGCGGGTACTTACGAGCAGTACTTC
V: TRBV7-3; D: .; size: .; J: TRBJ2-4; CDR3: CASSFSGVAKNIQYF; DNA: TGTGCCAGCAGCTTCTCAGGGGTAGCCAAAAACATTCAGTACTTC
V: TRBV6-5; D: TRBD2; size: .; J: TRBJ2-7; CDR3: CASSPSGREQYF; DNA: TGTGCCAGCTCGCCTAGCGGGAGAGAACAGTACTTC
V: TRBV10-3; D: TRBD1; size: once; J: TRBJ1-1; CDR3: CATGWVLGTGNTEAFF; DNA: TGTGCCACGGGTTGGGTTCTTGGGACAGGGAACACTGAAGCTTTCTTT
V: TRBV27; D: TRBD1; size: .; J: TRBJ2-7; CDR3: CAGRPGTGDYEQYF; DNA: TGTGCCGGCCGACCCGGGACAGGGGACTACGAGCAGTACTTC
V: TRBV11-2; D: TRBD2; size: .; J: TRBJ2-2; CDR3: CASSSDGGRATGELFF; DNA: TGTGCCAGCAGCTCGGACGGCGGGAGGGCCACCGGGGAGCTGTTTTTT
V: TRBV10-3; D: .; size: .; J: TRBJ2-2; CDR3: CAISESPSDSGGELFF; DNA: TGTGCCATCAGTGAGTCCCCCTCGGACTCGGGGGGGGAGCTGTTTTTT
V: TRBV5-4; D: .; size: .; J: TRBJ1-1; CDR3: CASSPGWTANTEAFF; DNA: TGTGCCAGCAGCCCGGGATGGACAGCGAACACTGAAGCTTTCTTT
V: TRBV5-6; D: TRBD1; size: .; J: TRBJ2-5; CDR3: CASSSPTGAALGQETQYF; DNA: TGTGCCAGCAGCTCCCCGACAGGGGCCGCCCTTGGCCAAGAGACCCAGTACTTC
V: TRBV11-3; D: TRBD1; size: .; J: TRBJ2-3; CDR3: CASSPRGTASTDTQYF; DNA: TGTGCCAGCAGCCCGAGAGGGACAGCTAGCACAGATACGCAGTATTTT
V: TRBV4-3; D: .; size: .; J: TRBJ2-5; CDR3: CASSRAGEETQYF; DNA: TGCGCCAGCAGCCGGGCAGGGGAAGAGACCCAGTACTTC
V: TRBV5-1; D: .; size: .; J: TRBJ2-3; CDR3: CASSLLADSDTQYF; DNA: TGCGCCAGCAGCTTATTGGCCGATTCCGATACGCAGTATTTT
V: TRBV29-1; D: TRBD1; size: .; J: TRBJ2-2; CDR3: CSVPGQGTGELFF; DNA: TGCAGCGTACCGGGACAGGGGACCGGGGAGCTGTTTTTT
V: TRBV28; D: TRBD2; size: .; J: TRBJ2-1; CDR3: CASHSSGRAYNEQFF; DNA: TGTGCCAGCCATTCGTCCGGGAGGGCCTACAATGAGCAGTTCTTC
V: TRBV5-4; D: TRBD2; size: .; J: TRBJ2-1; CDR3: CASAGGPKNEQFF; DNA: TGTGCCAGCGCGGGAGGGCCAAAAAATGAGCAGTTCTTC
V: TRBV9; D: .; size: .; J: TRBJ2-1; CDR3: CASSALGLLVNEQFF; DNA: TGTGCCAGCAGCGCCCTCGGACTTTTGGTCAATGAGCAGTTCTTC
V: TRBV6-5; D: .; size: .; J: TRBJ2-7; CDR3: CASSYSGVGSSYEQYF; DNA: TGTGCCAGCAGTTACTCCGGGGTGGGCAGCTCCTACGAGCAGTACTTC
V: TRBV18; D: .; size: .; J: TRBJ2-7; CDR3: CASSPLAEQYEQYF; DNA: TGTGCCAGCTCACCACTAGCGGAGCAGTACGAGCAGTACTTC
V: TRBV4-2; D: TRBD2; size: .; J: TRBJ2-1; CDR3: CASSQGEGGLGSNEQFF; DNA: TGTGCCAGCAGCCAAGGGGAGGGGGGACTAGGGTCCAATGAGCAGTTCTTC
V: TRBV7-3; D: TRBD2; size: .; J: TRBJ2-3; CDR3: CASSLSKLAGGDTQYF; DNA: TGTGCCAGCAGCTTAAGTAAACTAGCGGGGGGAGATACGCAGTATTTT
V: TRBV7-9; D: .; size: .; J: TRBJ2-7; CDR3: CASSFYGRVVDEQYF; DNA: TGTGCCAGCAGCTTCTACGGGAGAGTAGTTGACGAGCAGTACTTC
V: TRBV5-4; D: .; size: .; J: TRBJ2-7; CDR3: CASSSLTGGQYF; DNA: TGTGCCAGCAGCTCCCTTACTGGCGGGCAGTACTTC
V: TRBV28; D: TRBD1; size: .; J: TRBJ2-1; CDR3: CASGRTGGYNEQFF; DNA: TGTGCCAGCGGCAGGACAGGGGGCTACAATGAGCAGTTCTTC
V: TRBV11-2; D: TRBD1; size: .; J: TRBJ1-1; CDR3: CASSSRTGSTEAFF; DNA: TGTGCCAGCAGCTCTAGGACAGGGTCCACTGAAGCTTTCTTT
V: TRBV28; D: TRBD2; size: .; J: TRBJ2-3; CDR3: CASRWEGGTQYF; DNA: TGTGCCAGCCGCTGGGAGGGAGGTACGCAGTATTTT
V: TRBV10-3; D: TRBD1; size: .; J: TRBJ2-5; CDR3: CAISGGTVETQYF; DNA: TGTGCCATCAGTGGAGGGACAGTTGAGACCCAGTACTTC
V: TRBV5-4; D: TRBD1; size: .; J: TRBJ2-2; CDR3: CASSLGGQGFTGELFF; DNA: TGTGCCAGCAGCTTGGGGGGACAGGGATTCACCGGGGAGCTGTTTTTT
V: TRBV28; D: TRBD1; size: .; J: TRBJ1-4; CDR3: CASSSDGTVEKLFF; DNA: TGTGCCAGCAGTAGCGACGGGACAGTTGAAAAACTGTTTTTT
V: TRBV7-2; D: .; size: few; J: TRBJ1-5; CDR3: CASSPQGGGNQPQHF; DNA: TGTGCCAGCAGCCCGCAAGGGGGGGGCAATCAGCCCCAGCATTTT
V: TRBV5-5; D: .; size: few; J: TRBJ1-1; CDR3: CASSETTGLNTEAFF; DNA: TGTGCCAGCAGCGAAACAACGGGGTTGAACACTGAAGCTTTCTTT
V: TRBV9; D: .; size: .; J: TRBJ2-2; CDR3: CASSVLTGELFF; DNA: TGTGCCAGCAGCGTCCTCACCGGGGAGCTGTTTTTT
V: TRBV6-1; D: .; size: .; J: TRBJ2-5; CDR3: CASRLQLAQYF; DNA: TGTGCCAGCAGGTTACAGTTGGCCCAGTACTTC
V: TRBV5-1; D: TRBD2; size: .; J: TRBJ2-5; CDR3: CASSLGEGETQYF; DNA: TGCGCCAGCAGCCTGGGGGAGGGTGAGACCCAGTACTTC
V: TRBV11-3; D: .; size: .; J: TRBJ2-1; CDR3: CASSSEGRSSYNEQFF; DNA: TGTGCCAGCAGCTCGGAGGGCAGAAGCTCCTACAATGAGCAGTTCTTC
V: TRBV19; D: .; size: .; J: TRBJ1-4; CDR3: CASSRSKNEKLFF; DNA: TGTGCCAGTAGTCGGTCGAAAAATGAAAAACTGTTTTTT
V: TRBV28; D: TRBD1; size: .; J: TRBJ2-1; CDR3: CASKSGDRDNEQFF; DNA: TGTGCCAGCAAATCGGGGGACAGGGACAATGAGCAGTTCTTC
V: TRBV5-1; D: TRBD2; size: .; J: TRBJ2-1; CDR3: CASSFGGAYNEQFF; DNA: TGCGCCAGCAGCTTTGGGGGGGCCTACAATGAGCAGTTCTTC
V: TRBV7-9; D: .; size: few; J: TRBJ1-1; CDR3: CASSLVMSNTEAFF; DNA: TGTGCCAGCAGCTTAGTCATGAGTAACACTGAAGCTTTCTTT
V: TRBV5-1; D: TRBD2; size: .; J: TRBJ2-2; CDR3: CASSLTAGGTGELFF; DNA: TGCGCCAGCAGCTTGACAGCGGGGGGAACCGGGGAGCTGTTTTTT
V: TRBV5-4; D: TRBD2; size: .; J: TRBJ2-3; CDR3: CASSLVSGRAGTQYF; DNA: TGTGCCAGCAGCTTGGTTAGCGGGAGGGCCGGGACGCAGTATTTT
V: TRBV6-1; D: .; size: .; J: TRBJ1-4; CDR3: CASSEALRAGANEKLFF; DNA: TGTGCCAGCAGTGAAGCGCTTCGGGCGGGGGCTAATGAAAAACTGTTTTTT
V: TRBV4-1; D: TRBD2; size: few; J: TRBJ2-3; CDR3: CASSQDPPGLAGGLTQYF; DNA: TGCGCCAGCAGCCAAGACCCGCCGGGACTAGCGGGAGGGCTAACGCAGTATTTT
V: TRBV28; D: .; size: .; J: TRBJ1-1; CDR3: CASSLTGSEGYTEAFF; DNA: TGTGCCAGCAGTTTAACCGGGTCCGAGGGTTACACTGAAGCTTTCTTT
V: TRBV12-5; D: TRBD1; size: .; J: TRBJ1-1; CDR3: CASGLVIWRDREPLWTEAFF; DNA: TGTGCTAGTGGTTTGGTCATCTGGAGGGACAGGGAACCCCTGTGGACTGAAGCTTTCTTT
V: TRBV5-8; D: .; size: .; J: TRBJ2-3; CDR3: CASSLVGGSADTQYF; DNA: TGTGCCAGCAGCTTGGTAGGAGGGTCCGCAGATACGCAGTATTTT
V: TRBV27; D: .; size: .; J: TRBJ1-1; CDR3: CASSTQGTEAFF; DNA: TGTGCCAGCAGTACGCAGGGGACTGAAGCTTTCTTT
V: TRBV7-2; D: .; size: .; J: TRBJ1-4; CDR3: CASSPKHRVIREKLFF; DNA: TGTGCCAGCAGCCCGAAGCACAGGGTCATCCGTGAAAAACTGTTTTTT
V: TRBV15; D: .; size: .; J: TRBJ2-1; CDR3: CATSRDRQSREQFF; DNA: TGTGCCACCAGCAGAGATCGACAGTCGAGGGAGCAGTTCTTC
V: TRBV6-6; D: TRBD2; size: once; J: TRBJ2-5; CDR3: CASSYAGTSGRETQYF; DNA: TGTGCCAGCAGTTATGCCGGGACTAGCGGGAGGGAGACCCAGTACTTC
V: TRBV29-1; D: .; size: .; J: TRBJ2-3; CDR3: CSVRRTTVDTQYF; DNA: TGCAGCGTTCGTCGGACAACGGTGGATACGCAGTATTTT
V: TRBV5-1; D: TRBD1; size: .; J: TRBJ1-1; CDR3: CASSLPTGGVTEAFF; DNA: TGCGCCAGCAGCTTGCCGACAGGGGGGGTGACTGAAGCTTTCTTT